The 11 T cell receptor beta chains below all came from one sample that was sequenced in a study of response to subunit inactivated influenza vaccine. In TCRdb, the RT-PCR reads were re-called with MiXCR into one record per CDR3 protein. The sample includes hundreds of thousands of distinct CDR3 sequences, about a sixth of them seen just once. This specimen consisted of PBMCs from blood, obtained roughly 12 days after vaccination. Receptors were obtained from a man aged 45-65 years who received an inactivated influenza vaccine.

This rearrangement joins TRBV5-1 to TRBJ1-2, with 7 bases lining up with TRBD1. There are 16 residues in the CDR3. CDR1 and CDR2 from the germline V gene are SGHRS and YFSETQ. With 1 base clipped from V and 4 bases from J, the junction kept 10 bases outside the gene matches. The CDR3 region is CASSLSPAGGSYGYTF. CDR3 nucleotides: TGCGCCAGCAGCTTGTCCCCGGCAGGGGGTAGCTATGGCTACACCTTC.

The chain is built from TRBV3-1 and TRBJ1-1, with TRBD1 matching over 7 bases. Germline V lookup: CDR1 LGHDT, CDR2 YNNKEL (reference sequence). There are 13 residues in the CDR3. Losses at the gene ends were 8 bases for V and 10 bases for J; bases not matched to a gene: 13. CDR3 in DNA: TGTGCCAGCGACCCCACAGGGGAGGCGGGAGCTTTCTTT. Its translation is CASDPTGEAGAFF.

In this sample, this clonotype turned up a few times. The chain has TRBV5-1 and TRBJ1-3; D uncertain. The CDR3 covers 16 residues. V was trimmed by 2 bases and J by 0 bases, leaving 12 bases between them. Germline assignment: CDR1 SGHRS and CDR2 YFSETQ. This CDR3 reads CASSLDGLISGNTIYF. CDR3 DNA: TGCGCCAGCAGCTTAGATGGACTGATCTCTGGAAACACCATATATTTT.

The V and J genes are TRBV20-1 and TRBJ1-6; D gene uncertain. V shed 6 bases and J shed 5 bases, with 11 bases lying between them. The CDR3 contains 13 residues. Per the germline V gene, CDR1 is DFQATT and CDR2 is SNEGSKA (reference sequence). CDR3: CSASQEDNSPLHF. CDR3 bases: TGCAGTGCGTCCCAGGAGGATAATTCACCCCTCCACTTT.

In this sample, this clonotype turned up many times. V is TRBV10-3 and J is TRBJ1-1; D possibly corresponds to TRBD1 (6 bases). The CDR3 is made up of 15 amino acids. V lost 4 bases and J lost 0, with 12 bases in between. Germline lookup yields CDR1 ENHRY and CDR2 SYGVKD. CDR3 sequence: CAISVGGNMNTEAFF. In DNA form, the CDR3 reads TGTGCCATCAGTGTGGGGGGCAACATGAACACTGAAGCTTTCTTT.

This chain joins TRBV7-2 and TRBJ2-7; TRBD2 aligns across 10 bases. The germline V gene has CDR1 SGHTA and CDR2 FQGNSA. The CDR3 is 14 residues long. The V and J ends lost 5 bases and 4 bases, in that order; junction bases with no gene match: 5. CDR3 protein: CASSTAGGQYEQYF. The DNA of the CDR3 is TGTGCCAGCAGCACAGCGGGGGGGCAATACGAGCAGTACTTC.

There are many counts of this clonotype. The chain combines TRBV20-1 with TRBJ1-1; a weak D match, TRBD1 (5 bases). This CDR3 has 13 amino acids. Looked up from germline, CDR1 is DFQATT and CDR2 is SNEGSKA (reference sequence). V gave up 4 bases and J gave up 1 base, with 10 bases separating them. The CDR3: CSATGGPNTEAFF. CDR3 DNA sequence: TGCAGTGCTACGGGGGGACCGAACACTGAAGCTTTCTTT.

This clonotype appeared a single time. The V and J genes are TRBV12-3 or TRBV12-4 and TRBJ1-6; 10 bases are shared with TRBD1. The J segment lost 7 bases and the V segment lost 4 bases, leaving 4 bases of the junction unmatched. This CDR3 has 15 residues. For the CDR3, the DNA is TGTGCCAGCAGTTCAGGACAGGGGGTGAATTCACCCCTCCACTTT. Translation gives CASSSGQGVNSPLHF.

The genes are TRBV6-1 and TRBJ2-3; 9 positions match TRBD2. V lost 5 bases to trimming and J lost 3 bases; unmatched junction nucleotides: 12. Per germline, CDR1 MNHNS and CDR2 SASEGT. The CDR3 has 17 residues. CDR3 in DNA: TGTGCCAGCAGTTACAGGTTTAGGGCGGGGGGGACAGATACGCAGTATTTT. Translation gives CASSYRFRAGGTDTQYF.

This chain joins TRBV28 and TRBJ2-7; the match to TRBD1 covers 7 bases. Germline values: CDR1 MDHEN, CDR2 SYDVKM. The length of the CDR3 is 17 residues. Losses at the gene ends were 6 bases for V and 2 bases for J; bases not matched to a gene: 16. This chain's CDR3 is CASSPLLRTGPTYEQYF. As DNA, the CDR3 is TGTGCCAGCAGCCCGCTCCTCCGGACAGGACCTACCTACGAGCAGTACTTC.

J is TRBJ2-7 and V is TRBV13; D assignment may be TRBD1 or TRBD2 (6 bases each). The CDR3 spans 13 residues. Germline values: CDR1 PRHDT, CDR2 FYEKMQ (reference sequence). The V end lost 4 bases, the J end lost 3 bases, and 10 bases lay between the germline ends. CDR3 coding DNA: TGTGCCAGCAGCTCGGGGGCCCACTACGAGCAGTACTTC. Amino acid sequence: CASSSGAHYEQYF.